This is a list of T cell receptor beta chains from one sample in a study of patients and donors after allogeneic stem cell transplantation. TCRdb called the RT-PCR reads again in MiXCR, with one record for every CDR3 protein. This table holds roughly 960,000 distinct CDR3 sequences, roughly 18% found once. Sample: blood, either unsorted or a sorted T cell fraction (not recorded which). Source of these receptors: a human donor who was either an allogeneic HSCT recipient or a stem cell or donor lymphocyte infusion donor (not recorded which). It is not recorded whose cells these are; they may come from a transplant donor. CDR3s include the opening cysteine and the closing phenylalanine or tryptophan. A D gene is named only where the DNA matches it firmly. Size values are once, few and many counts, or a class for expanded clones, and some rows have none.

CSATGTIAFPAKNIQYF,TGCAGTGCAACCGGGACAATCGCCTTCCCGGCCAAAAACATTCAGTACTTC,.,.,TRBV20-1,TRBJ2-4
CASSTTGGRTEAFF,TGTGCCAGCAGTACCACAGGGGGCCGCACTGAAGCTTTCTTT,few,TRBD1,TRBV6-2/TRBV6-3,TRBJ1-1
CASSSSGVGDGYTF,TGTGCCAGCAGCTCCTCGGGGGTCGGGGATGGCTACACCTTC,.,.,TRBV11-2,TRBJ1-2
CASLLGGTEAFF,TGTGCCAGCCTTTTGGGGGGGACTGAAGCTTTCTTT,.,.,TRBV6-2/TRBV6-3,TRBJ1-1
CASSPPAWRETQYF,TGTGCCAGCTCACCACCGGCCTGGCGAGAGACCCAGTACTTC,.,.,TRBV18,TRBJ2-5
CASSFSRIYNEQFF,TGTGCCAGCAGTTTCTCCAGGATTTACAATGAGCAGTTCTTC,.,.,TRBV12-3/TRBV12-4,TRBJ2-1
CSARPGRRKKETQYF,TGCAGTGCTAGACCAGGGCGTCGCAAAAAAGAGACCCAGTACTTC,.,.,TRBV20-1,TRBJ2-5
CATSRVSAGAPSYNEQFF,TGTGCCACCAGCAGAGTCTCAGCGGGGGCCCCTTCCTACAATGAGCAGTTCTTC,few,TRBD2,TRBV15,TRBJ2-1
CASRLRRDTQETQYF,TGTGCCAGCAGACTACGACGGGACACTCAAGAGACCCAGTACTTC,.,.,TRBV21-1,TRBJ2-5
CASSSGGTGEDTQYF,TGTGCCAGCAGTTCCGGGGGGACAGGGGAAGATACGCAGTATTTT,.,TRBD1,TRBV28,TRBJ2-3
CATSDSGTEQYF,TGTGCCACCAGTGATTCAGGGACCGAGCAGTACTTC,few,.,TRBV24-1,TRBJ2-7
CASSLVNAGEQYF,TGTGCCAGCAGCTTGGTGAACGCGGGCGAGCAGTACTTC,.,.,TRBV5-6,TRBJ2-7
CSAPANDLYEQYF,TGCAGTGCCCCGGCGAACGATCTTTACGAGCAGTACTTC,few,.,TRBV20-1,TRBJ2-7
CASSPIFPNTGELFF,TGCGCCAGCAGCCCTATCTTTCCTAACACCGGGGAGCTGTTTTTT,.,.,TRBV5-1,TRBJ2-2
CASSGDYWDEQYF,TGTGCCAGCAGTGGGGACTACTGGGACGAGCAGTACTTC,many,TRBD2,TRBV12-3/TRBV12-4,TRBJ2-7
CASSLGGGLDYNEQFF,TGTGCCAGCAGTTTAGGCGGGGGATTGGACTACAATGAGCAGTTCTTC,few,TRBD2,TRBV12-3/TRBV12-4,TRBJ2-1
CASSFTNRGGTGELFF,TGTGCCAGCAGTTTCACCAACCGGGGGGGGACCGGGGAGCTGTTTTTT,.,TRBD2,TRBV12-3/TRBV12-4,TRBJ2-2
CASSFGQNTEAFF,TGTGCCAGCAGTTTTGGGCAGAACACTGAAGCTTTCTTT,many,.,TRBV5-1,TRBJ1-1
CSVARSTYEQYF,TGCAGCGTTGCCAGGTCCACCTACGAGCAGTACTTC,few,.,TRBV29-1,TRBJ2-7
CASKERLAGFESQYF,TGTGCCTCAAAGGAAAGGCTAGCGGGGTTCGAATCCCAGTACTTC,.,TRBD2,TRBV12-3/TRBV12-4,TRBJ2-5
CSVVFRGDNTEAFF,TGCAGCGTTGTATTTCGAGGCGATAACACTGAAGCTTTCTTT,.,.,TRBV29-1,TRBJ1-1
CASSQEGLGRYTGELFF,TGTGCCAGCAGCCAAGAAGGCTTGGGGAGATACACCGGGGAGCTGTTTTTT,few,.,TRBV4-2,TRBJ2-2
CATTDRGDTEAFF,TGTGCCACCACCGACAGGGGGGACACTGAAGCTTTCTTT,.,TRBD1,TRBV24-1,TRBJ1-1
CSARGGREQGETGELFF,TGCAGTGCTAGAGGGGGTCGGGAGCAGGGGGAAACCGGGGAGCTGTTTTTT,.,.,TRBV20-1,TRBJ2-2
CASSLLPAVYQETQYF,TGTGCCAGCAGCTTACTTCCAGCGGTGTACCAAGAGACCCAGTACTTC,.,.,TRBV11-3,TRBJ2-5
CASSLVSLGETQYF,TGCGCCAGCAGCTTGGTGTCGTTAGGGGAGACCCAGTACTTC,few,.,TRBV5-1,TRBJ2-5
CASSSPGAAYEQYF,TGTGCCAGCAGTTCCCCTGGGGCAGCATACGAGCAGTACTTC,.,.,TRBV27,TRBJ2-7
CASSHRTSGRFPGEQYF,TGCGCCAGCAGCCACCGGACTAGCGGGAGATTTCCGGGAGAGCAGTACTTC,few,TRBD2,TRBV4-1,TRBJ2-7
CSAEVTFTDEQYF,TGCAGTGCCGAGGTTACTTTTACAGACGAGCAGTACTTC,.,.,TRBV20-1,TRBJ2-7
CAISAVSGSGGNEQFF,TGTGCCATCAGTGCCGTTAGCGGGAGCGGGGGCAATGAGCAGTTCTTC,.,TRBD2,TRBV10-3,TRBJ2-1
CASSSGPYTEAFF,TGTGCCAGCAGTTCGGGGCCTTACACTGAAGCTTTCTTT,.,.,TRBV27,TRBJ1-1
CASSAGGRFPTYEQYF,TGTGCCAGCAGCGCGGGGGGCAGATTTCCAACCTACGAGCAGTACTTC,.,.,TRBV9,TRBJ2-7
CASRLTGGTETQYF,TGTGCCAGCAGGTTGACAGGGGGCACAGAGACCCAGTACTTC,few,TRBD1,TRBV12-3/TRBV12-4,TRBJ2-5
CASSFRSGRGTETQYF,TGTGCCAGCAGTTTCCGATCTGGCAGGGGTACGGAGACCCAGTACTTC,.,.,TRBV12-3/TRBV12-4,TRBJ2-5
CSARDEGNTGELFF,TGCAGTGCTAGAGATGAGGGGAACACCGGGGAGCTGTTTTTT,.,.,TRBV20-1,TRBJ2-2
CASSQDLQKAFF,TGTGCCAGCAGCCAAGATTTACAGAAAGCTTTCTTT,.,.,TRBV4-2,TRBJ1-1
CASSFGGAFDTQYF,TGTGCCAGCAGCTTCGGGGGGGCCTTTGATACGCAGTATTTT,.,TRBD2,TRBV7-2,TRBJ2-3
CASSLSGRGLEKLFF,TGTGCCAGCAGCTTGTCGGGCAGGGGACTAGAAAAACTGTTTTTT,few,.,TRBV5-6,TRBJ1-4
CSVGVGRNEQYF,TGCAGCGTTGGGGTAGGAAGGAACGAGCAGTACTTC,.,.,TRBV29-1,TRBJ2-7
CASSPLPTSGRAADTQYF,TGTGCCAGCAGCCCACTACCGACTAGCGGGAGGGCCGCAGATACGCAGTATTTT,.,TRBD2,TRBV4-2,TRBJ2-3
CASSWTTGTGNTEAFF,TGTGCCAGCAGTTGGACCACCGGGACAGGGAACACTGAAGCTTTCTTT,.,TRBD1,TRBV27,TRBJ1-1
CASYRDYNEQFF,TGTGCCAGTTACCGGGACTACAATGAGCAGTTCTTC,few,.,TRBV27,TRBJ2-1
CASSPSGRPYNEQFF,TGTGCCAGCAGTCCGAGCGGGAGGCCTTACAATGAGCAGTTCTTC,many,TRBD2,TRBV12-3/TRBV12-4,TRBJ2-1
CASSKCQGKDTEAFF,TGTGCCAGCAGCAAATGTCAGGGGAAGGACACTGAAGCTTTCTTT,.,.,TRBV21-1,TRBJ1-1
CASSLVGQRSYNEQFF,TGTGCCAGCAGCTTAGTGGGACAGCGGTCCTACAATGAGCAGTTCTTC,many,TRBD1,TRBV7-9,TRBJ2-1
CASSHPGLGEQYF,TGTGCCAGCAGCCACCCGGGACTAGGCGAGCAGTACTTC,few,TRBD2,TRBV5-5,TRBJ2-7
CASLRGESGYTF,TGTGCCAGCCTTCGGGGGGAATCTGGCTACACCTTC,.,.,TRBV7-9,TRBJ1-2
CASNFGGVSYEQYF,TGTGCCAGCAATTTTGGCGGGGTCTCCTACGAGCAGTACTTC,.,.,TRBV2,TRBJ2-7
CASRDPRETGQPQHF,TGTGCCAGCAGGGATCCCAGGGAGACGGGACAGCCCCAGCATTTT,.,.,TRBV7-8,TRBJ1-5
CASSYTGGRADTQYF,TGTGCCAGCAGCTATACAGGGGGCAGGGCAGATACGCAGTATTTT,few,TRBD1,TRBV7-3,TRBJ2-3
CASSLRSRGTNSPLHF,TGTGCCAGCAGCTTAAGATCCAGGGGGACCAATTCACCCCTCCACTTT,.,TRBD1,TRBV7-3,TRBJ1-6
CATSIDAAPRYGYTF,TGTGCCACCAGCATCGACGCAGCTCCGCGCTATGGCTACACCTTC,many,.,TRBV15,TRBJ1-2
CASSSRTGGGEQFF,TGTGCCAGCAGCTCACGGACAGGGGGCGGTGAGCAGTTCTTC,few,TRBD1,TRBV11-3,TRBJ2-1
CASSQTGQGREQYF,TGTGCCAGCAGTCAGACTGGACAGGGGCGGGAGCAGTACTTC,many,TRBD1,TRBV12-3/TRBV12-4,TRBJ2-7
CASSERPANQPQHF,TGTGCCAGCAGTGAAAGGCCGGCCAATCAGCCCCAGCATTTT,.,.,TRBV2,TRBJ1-5